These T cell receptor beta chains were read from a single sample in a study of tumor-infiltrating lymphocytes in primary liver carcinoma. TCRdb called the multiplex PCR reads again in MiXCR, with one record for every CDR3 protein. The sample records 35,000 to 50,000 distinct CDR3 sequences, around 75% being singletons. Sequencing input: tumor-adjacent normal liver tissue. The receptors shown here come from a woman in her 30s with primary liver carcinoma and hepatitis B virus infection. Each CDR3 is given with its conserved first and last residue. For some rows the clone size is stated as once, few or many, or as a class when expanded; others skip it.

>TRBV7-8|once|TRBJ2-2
CASSNAAYIGELFF
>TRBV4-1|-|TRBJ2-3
CASSQVVTTSGVDMKYF
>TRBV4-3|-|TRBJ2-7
CASSQDGWTGREQYF
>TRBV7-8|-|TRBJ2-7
CASSVPRGLALYEQYF
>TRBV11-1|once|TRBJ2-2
CASSLVGDTNIGELFF
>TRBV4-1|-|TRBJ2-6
CASSRGNSGANILTF
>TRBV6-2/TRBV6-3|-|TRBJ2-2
CATSLGTGRTGELFF
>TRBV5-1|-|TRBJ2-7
CVSGEGSSYEQYF
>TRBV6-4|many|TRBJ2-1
CASSLAGDGVNEQFF
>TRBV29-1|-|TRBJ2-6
CGVQGTGVNVLTF
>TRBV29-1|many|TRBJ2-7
CSVGHDRRSYEQYF
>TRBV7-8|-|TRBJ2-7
CDSSAPRGLAPYEQYF
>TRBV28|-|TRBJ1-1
CASSLLQGITEALF
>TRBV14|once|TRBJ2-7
CASSTRRGWGTYEQYF
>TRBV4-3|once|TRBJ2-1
CASGQDAGSSCNGQFF
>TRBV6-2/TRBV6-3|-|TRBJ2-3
CTSSTGATYTQYF
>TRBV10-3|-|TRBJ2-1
CAISEPMAGDCNEQFF
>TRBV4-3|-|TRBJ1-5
CASSPGQGNQPQPF
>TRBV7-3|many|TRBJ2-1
CASSSGTGNEQFF
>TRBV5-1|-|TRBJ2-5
CASSLQGSREETQNF
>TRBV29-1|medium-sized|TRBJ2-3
CSVALGGLAGGTDTQYF
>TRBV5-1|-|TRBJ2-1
CASSLGGLADEQFF
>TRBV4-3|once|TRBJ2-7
CASSQCFPWSYEQYF
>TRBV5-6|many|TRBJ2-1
CASSLGAGVNNEQFF
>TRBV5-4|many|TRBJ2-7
CASSLRGYDEQYF
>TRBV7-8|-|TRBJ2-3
CASSLRQGSSTDMQYF
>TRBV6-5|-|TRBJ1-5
CASSYSTDGQPQHF
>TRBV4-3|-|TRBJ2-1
CASIHTELVNEQFF
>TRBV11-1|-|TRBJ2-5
CTSSCAGGTEIQYF
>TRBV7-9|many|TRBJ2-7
CASSSPVTHEQYF
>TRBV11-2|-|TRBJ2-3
CDSSLQWGDTQYF
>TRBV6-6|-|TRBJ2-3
CASSPEGSFADTQYF
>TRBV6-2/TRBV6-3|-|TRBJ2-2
CTSSYGETGELFF
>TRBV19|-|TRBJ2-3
CASSPRIMTDTQYF
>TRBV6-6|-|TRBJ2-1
CAGSYASAGTYNEQFF
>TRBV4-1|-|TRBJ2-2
CASSLTTRATGELFF
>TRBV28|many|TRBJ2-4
CASSSGAPRLAKNIQYF
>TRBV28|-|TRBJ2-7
CASSSTGQAPPQQYF
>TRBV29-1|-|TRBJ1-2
CSVQGNYGYTF
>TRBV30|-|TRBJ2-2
CAWRREAEELFF
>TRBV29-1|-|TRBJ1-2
CGVEDRWADGYTF
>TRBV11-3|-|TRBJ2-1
CTCSLNANEQFF
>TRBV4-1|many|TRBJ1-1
CASSPGRSNIEAFF
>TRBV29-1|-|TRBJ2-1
CSVEDWRNEQFF
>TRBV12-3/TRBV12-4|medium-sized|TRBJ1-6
CASSRQGHSPLHF
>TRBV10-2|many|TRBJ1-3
CASSEATGGTIYF
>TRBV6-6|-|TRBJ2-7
CDSSSTGAAVNYEQYF
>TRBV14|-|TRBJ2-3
CARSQDAGGGVRSMQYF
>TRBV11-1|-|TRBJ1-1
CAGSQTDSSGAFF
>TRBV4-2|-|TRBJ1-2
CASSRAGSACGYTF
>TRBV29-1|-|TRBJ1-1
CSVLGTGFAEAFF
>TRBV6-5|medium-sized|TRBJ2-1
CASTPAGEAYNEQFF
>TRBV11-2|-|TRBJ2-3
CASSLGIRREGTDTQYF
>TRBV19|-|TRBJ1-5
CGTTNRDGFTPQHF
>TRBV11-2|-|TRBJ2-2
CASNFPRDGNAGELFF
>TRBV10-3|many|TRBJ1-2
CAISVGNYGYTF
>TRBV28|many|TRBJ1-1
CASSFGPPMLSSTEAFF
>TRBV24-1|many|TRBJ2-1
CATSDPDFGEQFF
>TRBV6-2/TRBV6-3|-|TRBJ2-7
CAIPTRGDHEWYF